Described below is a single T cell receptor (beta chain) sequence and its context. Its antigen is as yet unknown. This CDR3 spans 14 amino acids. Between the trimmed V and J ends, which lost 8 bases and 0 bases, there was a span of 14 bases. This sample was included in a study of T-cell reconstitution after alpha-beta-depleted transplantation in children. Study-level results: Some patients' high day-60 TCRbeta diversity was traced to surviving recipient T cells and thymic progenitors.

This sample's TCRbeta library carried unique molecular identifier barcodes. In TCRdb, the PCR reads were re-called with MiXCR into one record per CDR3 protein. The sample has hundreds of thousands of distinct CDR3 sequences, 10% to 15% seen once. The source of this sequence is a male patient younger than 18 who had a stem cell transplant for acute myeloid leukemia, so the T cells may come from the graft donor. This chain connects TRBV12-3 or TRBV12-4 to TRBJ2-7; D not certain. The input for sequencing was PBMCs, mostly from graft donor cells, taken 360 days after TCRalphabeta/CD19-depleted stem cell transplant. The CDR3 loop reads CASASAVSSYEQYF. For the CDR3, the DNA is TGTGCCAGCGCTTCTGCGGTGAGCTCCTACGAGCAGTACTTC.